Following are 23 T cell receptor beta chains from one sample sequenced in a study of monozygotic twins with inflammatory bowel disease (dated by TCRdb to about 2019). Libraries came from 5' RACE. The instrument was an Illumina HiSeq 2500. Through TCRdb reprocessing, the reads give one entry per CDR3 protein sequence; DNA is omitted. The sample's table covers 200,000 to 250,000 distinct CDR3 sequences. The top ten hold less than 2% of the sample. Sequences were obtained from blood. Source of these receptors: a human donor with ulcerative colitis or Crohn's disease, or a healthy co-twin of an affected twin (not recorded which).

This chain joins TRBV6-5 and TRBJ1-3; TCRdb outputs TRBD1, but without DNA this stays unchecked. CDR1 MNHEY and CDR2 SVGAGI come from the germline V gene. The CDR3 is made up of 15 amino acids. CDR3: CASSYSGQGADTIYF.

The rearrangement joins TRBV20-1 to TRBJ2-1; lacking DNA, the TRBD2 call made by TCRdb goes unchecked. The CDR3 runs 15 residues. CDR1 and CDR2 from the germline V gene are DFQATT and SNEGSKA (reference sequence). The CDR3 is CSATFIAGGINEQFF.

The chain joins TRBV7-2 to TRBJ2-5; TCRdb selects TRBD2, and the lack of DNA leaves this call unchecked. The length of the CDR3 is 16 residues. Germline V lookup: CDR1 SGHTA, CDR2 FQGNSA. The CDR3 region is CASSLVRLAGGETQYF.

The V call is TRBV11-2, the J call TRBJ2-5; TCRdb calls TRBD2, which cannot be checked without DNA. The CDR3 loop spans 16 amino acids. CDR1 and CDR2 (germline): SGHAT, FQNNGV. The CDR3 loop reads CASSKSTSGNQETQYF.

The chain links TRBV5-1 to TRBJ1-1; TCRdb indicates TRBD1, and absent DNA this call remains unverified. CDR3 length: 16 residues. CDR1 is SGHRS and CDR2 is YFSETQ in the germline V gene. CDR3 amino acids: CASSLVLGPGDTEAFF.

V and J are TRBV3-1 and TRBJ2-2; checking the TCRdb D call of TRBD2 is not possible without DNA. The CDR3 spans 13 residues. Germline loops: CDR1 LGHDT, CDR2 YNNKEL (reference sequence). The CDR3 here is CASSTVRAGELFF.

The CDR3 is CSARMASVGDTQYF. This chain uses TRBV20-1 with TRBJ2-3. CDR3 length equals 14 residues. Looked up from germline, CDR1 is DFQATT and CDR2 is SNEGSKA (reference sequence).

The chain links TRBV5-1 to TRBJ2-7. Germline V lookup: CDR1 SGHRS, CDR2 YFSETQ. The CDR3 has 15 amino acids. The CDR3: CASSLDGGNSYEQYF.

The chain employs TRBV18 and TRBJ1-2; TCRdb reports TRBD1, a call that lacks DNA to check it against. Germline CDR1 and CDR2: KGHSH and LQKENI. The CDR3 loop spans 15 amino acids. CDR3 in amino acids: CASSPRQGPPEGYTF.

The CDR3 protein is CASSLTSGELYEQFF. The chain combines TRBV7-3 with TRBJ2-1; TCRdb picks TRBD2, but there is no DNA to check that call. CDR1 SGHTA and CDR2 FQGTGA come from the germline V gene. This CDR3 comprises 15 residues.

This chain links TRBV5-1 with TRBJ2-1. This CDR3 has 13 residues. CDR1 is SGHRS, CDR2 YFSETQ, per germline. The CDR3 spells CASSWSDYNEQFF.

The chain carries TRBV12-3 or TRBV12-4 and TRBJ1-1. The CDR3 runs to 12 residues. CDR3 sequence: CASNLGNTEAFF.

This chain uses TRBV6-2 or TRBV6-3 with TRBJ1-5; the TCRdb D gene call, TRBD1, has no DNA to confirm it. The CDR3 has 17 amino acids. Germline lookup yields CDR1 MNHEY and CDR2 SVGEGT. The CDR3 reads CASSPRNPKRSNQPQHF.

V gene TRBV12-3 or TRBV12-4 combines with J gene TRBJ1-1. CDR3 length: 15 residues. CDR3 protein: CASSLTVSMNTEAFF.

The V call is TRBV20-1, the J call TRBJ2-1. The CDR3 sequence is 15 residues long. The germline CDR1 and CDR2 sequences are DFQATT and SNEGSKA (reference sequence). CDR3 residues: CSARPRDASYNEQFF.

The CDR3 reads CASSQENGMMQYF. The chain carries TRBV3-1 and TRBJ2-7; absent DNA, TCRdb's TRBD1 call cannot be checked. The germline gives CDR1 LGHDT, CDR2 YNNKEL (reference sequence). The CDR3 contains 13 residues.

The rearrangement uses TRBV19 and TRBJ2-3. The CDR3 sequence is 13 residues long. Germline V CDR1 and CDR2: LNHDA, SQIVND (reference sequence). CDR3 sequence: CASSSGNTDTQYF.

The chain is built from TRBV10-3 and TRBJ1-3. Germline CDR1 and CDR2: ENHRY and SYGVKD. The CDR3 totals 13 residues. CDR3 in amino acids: CASQDYSGNTIYF.

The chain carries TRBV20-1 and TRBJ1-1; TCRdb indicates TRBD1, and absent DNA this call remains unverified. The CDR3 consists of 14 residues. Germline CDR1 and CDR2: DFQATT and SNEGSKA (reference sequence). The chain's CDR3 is CSARVVAGADEAFF.

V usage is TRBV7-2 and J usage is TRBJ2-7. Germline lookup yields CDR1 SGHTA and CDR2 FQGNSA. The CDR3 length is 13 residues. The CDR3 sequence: CASSLARTYEQYF. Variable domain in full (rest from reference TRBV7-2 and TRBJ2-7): GAGVSQSPSNKVTEKGKDVELRCDPISGHTALYWYRQSLGQGLEFLIYFQGNSAPDKSGLPSDRFSAERTGGSVSTLTIQRTQQEDSAVYLCASSLARTYEQYFGPGTRLTVT.

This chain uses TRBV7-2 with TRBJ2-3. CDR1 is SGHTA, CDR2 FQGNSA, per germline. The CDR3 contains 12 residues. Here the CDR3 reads CASSQLGDTQYF.

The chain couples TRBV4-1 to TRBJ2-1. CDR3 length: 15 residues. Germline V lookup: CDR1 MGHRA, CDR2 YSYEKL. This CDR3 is CASSQDLGVYNEQFF.

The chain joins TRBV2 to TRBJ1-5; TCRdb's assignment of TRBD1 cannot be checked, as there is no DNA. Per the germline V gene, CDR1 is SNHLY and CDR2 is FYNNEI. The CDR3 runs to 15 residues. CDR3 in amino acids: CASRRWDRENQPQHF.